This T cell receptor beta chain is from a study of cytomegalovirus exposure and HLA in healthy donors. Findings and caveats of the study: Across HLA loci, a later analysis found differing TCR association rates, with DRB1 most and HLA-C fewest.

The PCR contained 60 Vbeta and 13 Jbeta primers. In the original analysis: Later, roughly 80 million unique TCR beta chains were counted in an analysis, and roughly 10 million of them were shared. Here immunoSEQ multiplex PCR was the method, and the copy in TCRdb shows in-frame clones only, minus some. That table furnishes V, J and clone size, whereas the DNA furnished D and trimming. The clone table shows tens of thousands of clones, with the ten largest holding 3.8%. Notes on this clone: Its antigen is not known.

The CDR3 contains 13 residues. V lost 3 bases, J lost 3 bases, and 8 bases lay in between. CDR1 is LNHDA, CDR2 SQIVND, per germline (reference sequence). The chain carries TRBV19 and TRBJ1-1; D unclear. The receptor was isolated from a man between 18 and 29 years old in good health and CMV-seropositive. Sequencing was performed on PBMCs. The CDR3 spells CASSMRWDTEAFF. CDR3 DNA: TGTGCCAGTAGTATGAGGTGGGACACTGAAGCTTTCTTT.